The sequence of this T cell receptor (beta chain) was determined in a study of ipilimumab plus nivolumab after autologous stem cell transplantation. Study information: Both relapsed and primary refractory DLBCL were included.

Ipilimumab, 1 mg/kg, started 14 to 28 days after autologous transplant. Patients received nivolumab 3 mg/kg at weeks 1, 4, 7, 10, then fortnightly to week 26. Some clones are missing from TCRdb's copy, which holds only in-frame ones; the method was immunoSEQ multiplex PCR. Altogether fewer than 30,000 clones are present, around 84% being singletons, with the ten largest covering 4% to 6%. About this clone: The antigen remains undetermined.

Points from the study as a whole: Per the authors, repertoire, Treg and microbiota data justify further study.

This CDR3 contains 16 residues. The V segment lost 0 bases and the J segment 4 bases; nucleotides outside the gene matches: 1. The germline CDR1 and CDR2 sequences are LGHNA and YSLEER. The sequence was obtained from a male donor with diffuse large B-cell lymphoma. V and J are TRBV4-3 and TRBJ2-1; 12 nucleotides align to TRBD2. The starting material was PBMCs, obtained in a trial of ipilimumab plus nivolumab as post-transplant consolidation. CDR3 region: CASSQDLAGGYNEQFF. As DNA, the CDR3 is TGCGCCAGCAGCCAAGATCTAGCGGGGGGGTACAATGAGCAGTTCTTC.